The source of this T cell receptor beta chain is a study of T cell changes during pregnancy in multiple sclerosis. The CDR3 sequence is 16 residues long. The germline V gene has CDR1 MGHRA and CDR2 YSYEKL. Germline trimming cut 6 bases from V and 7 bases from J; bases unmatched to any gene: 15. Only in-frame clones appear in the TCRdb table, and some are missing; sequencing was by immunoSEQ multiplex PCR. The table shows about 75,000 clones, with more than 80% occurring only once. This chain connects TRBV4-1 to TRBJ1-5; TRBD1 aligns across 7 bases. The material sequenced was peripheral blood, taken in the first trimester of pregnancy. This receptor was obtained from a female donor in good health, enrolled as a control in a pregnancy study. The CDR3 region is CASSGVATGAGQPQHF. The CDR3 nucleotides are TGCGCCAGCAGTGGGGTCGCTACAGGGGCAGGACAGCCCCAGCATTTT.